The 19 T cell receptor beta chains below come from one sample, sequenced in a study of T cell responses to AZD1222 COVID-19 vaccine. Repertoires were generated with immunoSEQ multiplex PCR, while TCRdb's copy carries only in-frame clones and drops some. The table includes about 130,000 clones, around 90% detected once. Here the sequenced sample was peripheral blood, taken on day 0 of AZD1222 vaccination. Receptors were obtained from an adult in good health.

The chain combines TRBV7-2 with TRBJ2-3, with 8 bases identical to TRBD2. This CDR3 is 17 amino acids long. Germline V gives CDR1 SGHTA, CDR2 FQGNSA. The V and J ends lost 2 bases and 0 bases, in that order; junction bases with no gene match: 7. The DNA of the CDR3 is TGTGCCAGCAGCTTACGGGGGGGGGCTATTAGCACAGATACGCAGTATTTT. It specifies CASSLRGGAISTDTQYF.

This clone was found once. The V call is TRBV28, the J call TRBJ2-7; D remains ambiguous. The CDR3 consists of 11 residues. Trimming removed 5 bases from V and 3 bases from J, with 5 bases in between. Germline V gives CDR1 MDHEN, CDR2 SYDVKM. CDR3 nucleotides: TGTGCCAGCAGTGACCTCTACGAGCAGTACTTC. Encoded protein: CASSDLYEQYF.

The gene calls are TRBV5-4 and TRBJ2-7; unclear D gene. V was trimmed by 0 bases and J by 7 bases, leaving 8 bases between them. Germline CDR1 and CDR2: SGHNT and YYREEE (reference sequence). The CDR3 sequence is 12 residues long. The CDR3 here is CASSLAFGEQYF. The CDR3 bases are TGTGCCAGCAGCTTGGCGTTCGGTGAGCAGTACTTC. The complete variable domain, with remaining parts taken from reference TRBV5-4 and TRBJ2-7, reads ETGVTQSPTHLIKTRGQQVTLRCSSQSGHNTVSWYQQALGQGPQFIFQYYREEENGRGNFPPRFSGLQFPNYSSELNVNALELDDSALYLCASSLAFGEQYFGPGTRLTVT.

V gene TRBV6-5 combines with J gene TRBJ1-3; 7 bases line up with TRBD1. Trimming took 5 bases from V and 4 from J; bases not matched to a gene: 2. CDR1 and CDR2 (germline): MNHEY, SVGAGI. The CDR3 is 13 residues long. The CDR3 is CASSTGVGNTIYF. The CDR3 DNA sequence: TGTGCCAGCAGTACAGGGGTCGGAAACACCATATATTTT.

The genes are TRBV11-1 and TRBJ1-2; D may be TRBD1 (5 bases). Germline lookup yields CDR1 SGHAT and CDR2 FQDESV (reference sequence). Trimming removed 5 bases at V and 2 bases at J, with 15 bases between. The CDR3 extends over 15 amino acids. The CDR3 protein is CASSRGDGANYGYTF. CDR3 bases: TGTGCCAGCAGCAGAGGGGACGGGGCAAACTATGGCTACACCTTC.

The rearrangement uses TRBV28 and TRBJ2-1; 10 bases map to TRBD1. The CDR3 runs 17 residues. With 4 bases clipped from V and 3 bases from J, the junction kept 9 bases outside the gene matches. Per germline, CDR1 MDHEN and CDR2 SYDVKM. The CDR3, as DNA: TGTGCCAGCAGTTACGACCGGGACAGGGGCCGCTACAATGAGCAGTTCTTC. This gives the protein CASSYDRDRGRYNEQFF. Together with reference TRBV28 and TRBJ2-1, the CDR3 gives the full variable domain: DVKVTQSSRYLVKRTGEKVFLECVQDMDHENMFWYRQDPGLGLRLIYFSYDVKMKEKGDIPEGYSVSREKKERFSLILESASTNQTSMYLCASSYDRDRGRYNEQFFGPGTRLTVL.

This clone was seen a few times. This sequence joins TRBV6-1 and TRBJ2-7; 8 nucleotides align to TRBD1. There are 14 residues in the CDR3. With 2 bases clipped from V and 5 bases from J, the junction kept 5 bases outside the gene matches. CDR1 and CDR2 (germline): MNHNS, SASEGT. CDR3 nucleotide sequence: TGTGCCAGCAGTGAATCCAGGGGGCGCGACGAGCAGTACTTC. Translated: CASSESRGRDEQYF.

V and J are TRBV7-9 and TRBJ2-4; D may be TRBD2 (6 bases). V shed 1 base and J shed 1 base, with 11 bases lying between them. The V gene's germline CDR1 is SEHNR and CDR2 FQNEAQ (reference sequence). The CDR3 is 16 residues long. CDR3 DNA sequence: TGTGCCAGCAGCTTAGGAGGGGCGGGGGCCAAAAACATTCAGTACTTC. Amino acids: CASSLGGAGAKNIQYF.

The chain combines TRBV28 with TRBJ1-2; D is unclear. CDR3 length: 16 residues. Germline V lookup: CDR1 MDHEN, CDR2 SYDVKM. V gave up 3 bases and J gave up 7 bases, with 21 bases separating them. The CDR3 nucleotides read TGTGCCAGCAGTTTTAGTTGGGCCGGGAGGGATGGTGGCTACACCTTC. Protein sequence: CASSFSWAGRDGGYTF.

The chain couples TRBV2 to TRBJ1-3; D unclear. Trimming removed 3 bases from V and 0 bases from J, with 6 bases in between. Per germline, CDR1 SNHLY and CDR2 FYNNEI. This CDR3 contains 14 residues. The CDR3: CASSESNSGNTIYF. CDR3 nucleotides: TGTGCCAGCAGTGAGTCCAACTCTGGAAACACCATATATTTT.

The rearrangement uses TRBV28 and TRBJ2-2; 8 bases fit TRBD1. The junction had 5 bases not matched to a gene; V was cut back by 7 bases and J by 4 bases. Germline CDR1 MDHEN, CDR2 SYDVKM. This CDR3 is built from 14 residues. In DNA form, the CDR3 reads TGTGCCAGCAATATACAGGGGGGCACCGGGGAGCTGTTTTTT. It translates to CASNIQGGTGELFF. The whole variable domain, filled in from reference TRBV28 and TRBJ2-2, reads DVKVTQSSRYLVKRTGEKVFLECVQDMDHENMFWYRQDPGLGLRLIYFSYDVKMKEKGDIPEGYSVSREKKERFSLILESASTNQTSMYLCASNIQGGTGELFFGEGSRLTVL.

The chain combines TRBV9 with TRBJ1-3, with D unclear. Germline V lookup: CDR1 SGDLS, CDR2 YYNGEE. V gave up 4 bases and J gave up 0 bases, with 11 bases separating them. CDR3 length equals 15 residues. The CDR3 bases are TGTGCCAGCAGCCCGGACCGGATCTCTGGAAACACCATATATTTT. It codes for CASSPDRISGNTIYF.

CDR3 protein: CASSLYRGLWTNEKLFF. The CDR3 DNA reads TGTGCCAGTAGTCTATACAGGGGGTTGTGGACTAATGAAAAACTGTTTTTT. The chain couples TRBV19 to TRBJ1-4; 8 bases agree with TRBD1. Per the germline V gene, CDR1 is LNHDA and CDR2 is SQIVND (reference sequence). The length of the CDR3 is 17 residues. V lost 5 bases to trimming and J lost 2 bases; unmatched junction nucleotides: 10.

The chain links TRBV7-6 to TRBJ1-1; unclear D gene. Per germline, CDR1 SGHVS and CDR2 FNYEAQ. Trimming left V 3 bases short and J 1 base short, with 9 bases between. The CDR3 spans 14 residues. The CDR3 sequence is CASSFGQGNTEAFF. CDR3 in DNA: TGTGCCAGCAGCTTCGGGCAAGGGAACACTGAAGCTTTCTTT.

The rearrangement uses TRBV7-2 and TRBJ1-5; D uncertain. The CDR3 is 14 residues long. CDR1 SGHTA and CDR2 FQGNSA come from the germline V gene. Trimming took 4 bases from V and 1 from J, leaving 8 bases between them. This chain's CDR3 is CASSSGGSNQPQHF. As DNA, the CDR3 is TGTGCCAGCAGCTCGGGAGGAAGCAATCAGCCCCAGCATTTT.

This chain uses TRBV5-4 with TRBJ1-1; D remains ambiguous. Germline-derived CDR1 and CDR2 are SGHNT and YYREEE (reference sequence). The CDR3 spans 12 residues. Trimming left V 4 bases short and J 0 bases short, with 4 bases between. The CDR3 reads CASSALNTEAFF. CDR3 in DNA: TGTGCCAGCAGCGCATTGAACACTGAAGCTTTCTTT.

The sample holds one count of this clone. The chain uses TRBV7-2 and TRBJ1-6; no clear D gene. Between the trimmed V and J ends, which lost 5 bases and 9 bases, there was a span of 17 bases. Germline loops: CDR1 SGHTA, CDR2 FQGNSA. The CDR3 length is 15 residues. The CDR3 loop reads CASSVQLVIGSPLHF. CDR3 in DNA: TGTGCCAGCAGCGTTCAATTGGTCATAGGTTCACCCCTCCACTTT.

Only one count was recorded for this clone. The rearrangement uses TRBV7-2 and TRBJ2-7, with TRBD1 identical over 8 bases. The V gene end was trimmed by 7 bases and the J gene end by 3 bases; junction bases not matched to a gene: 8. Germline-derived CDR1 and CDR2 are SGHTA and FQGNSA. This CDR3 has 14 residues. This CDR3 reads CASTPGTGDYEQYF. CDR3 bases: TGTGCCAGCACCCCCGGGACAGGCGACTACGAGCAGTACTTC.

This chain links TRBV7-6 with TRBJ2-1; 9 nucleotides match TRBD2. V trimming: 0 bases; J trimming: 9 bases; junction bases outside the gene matches: 9. Germline CDR1 and CDR2: SGHVS and FNYEAQ. The CDR3 is 16 residues long. CDR3 sequence reads: CASSLACPSGVCEQFF. The CDR3 nucleotides read TGTGCCAGCAGCTTAGCTTGTCCTAGCGGGGTATGTGAGCAGTTCTTC.